The source of this T cell receptor (beta chain) is a study of control samples from healthy donors and cancer patients. Sequencing used immunoSEQ multiplex PCR; TCRdb keeps in-frame clones, though not all of them. Of 150,000 to 200,000 clones listed, 91% are singletons. This CDR3 has 14 amino acids. The V gene lost 6 bases and the J gene lost 1 base, with 13 bases spanning the gap. Germline assignment: CDR1 SQVTM and CDR2 ANQGSEA. Sequencing was carried out using blood. The chain combines TRBV29-1 with TRBJ2-1, with D possibly matching TRBD2 (6 bases). This sequence was found in a woman in her twenties or thirties in good health. The CDR3 region has the DNA TGCAGCGTAAGGGGACTGAAATCCTACAATGAGCAGTTCTTC. This sequence encodes CSVRGLKSYNEQFF.